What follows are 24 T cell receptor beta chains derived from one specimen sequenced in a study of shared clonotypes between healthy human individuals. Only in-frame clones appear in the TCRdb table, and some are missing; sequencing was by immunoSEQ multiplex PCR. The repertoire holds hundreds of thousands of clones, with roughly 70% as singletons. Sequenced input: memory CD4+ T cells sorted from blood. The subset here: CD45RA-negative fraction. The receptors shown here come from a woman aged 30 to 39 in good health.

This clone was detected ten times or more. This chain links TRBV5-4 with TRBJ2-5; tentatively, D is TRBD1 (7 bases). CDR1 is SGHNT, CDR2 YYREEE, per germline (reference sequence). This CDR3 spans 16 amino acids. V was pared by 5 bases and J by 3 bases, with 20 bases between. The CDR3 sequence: CASRSSVSRGEETQYF. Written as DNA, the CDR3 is TGTGCCAGCAGAAGTTCGGTCAGCAGGGGGGAAGAGACCCAGTACTTC.

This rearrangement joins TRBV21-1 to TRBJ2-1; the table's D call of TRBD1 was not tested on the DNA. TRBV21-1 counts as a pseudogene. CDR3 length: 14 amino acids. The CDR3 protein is CASRDRDRRHEQFF. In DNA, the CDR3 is TGTGCCAGCAGGGACCGGGACAGAAGGCATGAGCAGTTCTTC.

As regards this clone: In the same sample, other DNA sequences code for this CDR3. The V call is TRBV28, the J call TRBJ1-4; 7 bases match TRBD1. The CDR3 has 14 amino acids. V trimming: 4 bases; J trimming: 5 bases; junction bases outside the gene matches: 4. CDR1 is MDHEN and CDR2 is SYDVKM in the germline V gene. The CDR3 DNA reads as TGTGCCAGCAGTTCGGGACAGATAAATGAAAAACTGTTTTTT. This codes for CASSSGQINEKLFF.

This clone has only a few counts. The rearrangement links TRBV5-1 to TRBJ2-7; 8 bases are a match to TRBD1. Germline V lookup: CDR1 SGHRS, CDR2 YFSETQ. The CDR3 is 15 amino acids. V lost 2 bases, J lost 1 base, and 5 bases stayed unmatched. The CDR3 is CASSFGQGGSYEQYF. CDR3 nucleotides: TGCGCCAGCAGCTTCGGACAGGGAGGATCCTACGAGCAGTACTTC.

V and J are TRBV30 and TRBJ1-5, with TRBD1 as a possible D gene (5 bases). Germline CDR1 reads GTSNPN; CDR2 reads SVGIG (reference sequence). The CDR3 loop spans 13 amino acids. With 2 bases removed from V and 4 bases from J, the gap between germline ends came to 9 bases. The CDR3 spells CAWSSSGNQPQHF. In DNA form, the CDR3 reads TGTGCCTGGAGTTCATCAGGGAATCAGCCCCAGCATTTT.

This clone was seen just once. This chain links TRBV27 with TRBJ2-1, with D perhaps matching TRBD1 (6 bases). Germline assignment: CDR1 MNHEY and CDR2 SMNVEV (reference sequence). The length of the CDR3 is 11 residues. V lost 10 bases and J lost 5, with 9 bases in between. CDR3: CATQGNNEQFF. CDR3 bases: TGTGCCACCCAGGGGAACAATGAGCAGTTCTTC.

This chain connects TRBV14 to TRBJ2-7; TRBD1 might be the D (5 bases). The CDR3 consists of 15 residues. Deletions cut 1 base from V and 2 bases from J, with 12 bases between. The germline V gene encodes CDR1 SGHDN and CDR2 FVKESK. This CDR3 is CASSQVGQGPYEQYF. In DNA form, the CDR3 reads TGTGCCAGCAGCCAAGTTGGCCAGGGCCCCTACGAGCAGTACTTC.

The chain's CDR3 is CASSLAGGTPYNEQFF. In DNA form, the CDR3 reads TGTGCCAGCAGCTTAGCGGGAGGGACCCCCTACAATGAGCAGTTCTTC. The rearrangement links TRBV7-3 to TRBJ2-1; TRBD2 matches at 9 bases. CDR3 length: 16 amino acids. Trimming removed 2 bases from V and 2 bases from J; junction bases left unmatched: 4. Germline V gene lookup returns CDR1 SGHTA and CDR2 FQGTGA.

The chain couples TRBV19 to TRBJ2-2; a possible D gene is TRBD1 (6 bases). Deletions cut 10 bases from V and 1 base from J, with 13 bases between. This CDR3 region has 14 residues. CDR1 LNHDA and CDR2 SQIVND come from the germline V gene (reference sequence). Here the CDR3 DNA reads TGTGCCACCAAACCGGGACAGAACACCGGGGAGCTGTTTTTT. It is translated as CATKPGQNTGELFF.

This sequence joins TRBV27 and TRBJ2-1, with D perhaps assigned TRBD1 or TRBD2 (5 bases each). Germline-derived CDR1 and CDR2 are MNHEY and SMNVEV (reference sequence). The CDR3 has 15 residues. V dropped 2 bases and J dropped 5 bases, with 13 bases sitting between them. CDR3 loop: CASSLPPGTNNEQFF. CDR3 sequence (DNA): TGTGCCAGCAGTTTACCCCCGGGGACCAACAATGAGCAGTTCTTC.

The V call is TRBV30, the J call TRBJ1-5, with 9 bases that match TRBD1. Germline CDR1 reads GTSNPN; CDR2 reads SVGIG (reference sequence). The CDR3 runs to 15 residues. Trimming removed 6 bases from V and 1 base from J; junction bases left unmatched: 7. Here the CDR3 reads CACRFGTGSNQPQHF. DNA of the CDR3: TGTGCCTGTAGGTTTGGGACAGGGAGCAATCAGCCCCAGCATTTT. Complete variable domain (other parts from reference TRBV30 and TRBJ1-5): SQTIHQWPATLVQPVGSPLSLECTVEGTSNPNLYWYRQAAGRGLQLLFYSVGIGQISSEVPQNLSASRPQDRQFILSSKKLLLSDSGFYLCACRFGTGSNQPQHFGDGTRLSIL.

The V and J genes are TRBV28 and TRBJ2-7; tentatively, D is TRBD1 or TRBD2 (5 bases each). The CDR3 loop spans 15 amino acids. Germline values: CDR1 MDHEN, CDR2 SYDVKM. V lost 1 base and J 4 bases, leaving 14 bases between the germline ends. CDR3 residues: CASSLSGPPLYEQYF. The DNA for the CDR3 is TGTGCCAGCAGTTTATCGGGACCCCCACTGTACGAGCAGTACTTC.

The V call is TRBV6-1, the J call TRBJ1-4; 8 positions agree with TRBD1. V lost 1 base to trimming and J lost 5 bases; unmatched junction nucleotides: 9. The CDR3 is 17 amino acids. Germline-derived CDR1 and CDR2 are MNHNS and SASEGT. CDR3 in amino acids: CASSEGGLGQENEKLFF. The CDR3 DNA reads TGTGCCAGCAGTGAAGGGGGACTGGGACAGGAGAATGAAAAACTGTTTTTT.

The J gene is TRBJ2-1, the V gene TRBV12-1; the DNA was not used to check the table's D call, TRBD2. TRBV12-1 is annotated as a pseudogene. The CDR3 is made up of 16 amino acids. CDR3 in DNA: TGTGCCAGCAGCTTCGGGACTAGCGGCTCCTACAATGAGCAGTTCTTC. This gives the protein CASSFGTSGSYNEQFF.

The CDR3 nucleotides read TGTGCCAGCAGCCAACAGCCCCCACGCAATGAGCAGTTCTTC. Encoded protein: CASSQQPPRNEQFF. The J gene is TRBJ2-1, the V gene TRBV16, with no clear D. The CDR3 contains 14 residues. V was pared by 2 bases and J by 6 bases, with 11 bases between. The germline V gene encodes CDR1 KGHSY and CDR2 FQNENV.

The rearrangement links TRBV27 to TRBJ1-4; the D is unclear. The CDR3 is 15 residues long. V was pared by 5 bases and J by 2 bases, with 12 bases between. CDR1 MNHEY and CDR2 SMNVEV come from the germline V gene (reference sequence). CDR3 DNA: TGTGCCAGCAGTCAAGGGATGAGGACTAATGAAAAACTGTTTTTT. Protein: CASSQGMRTNEKLFF.

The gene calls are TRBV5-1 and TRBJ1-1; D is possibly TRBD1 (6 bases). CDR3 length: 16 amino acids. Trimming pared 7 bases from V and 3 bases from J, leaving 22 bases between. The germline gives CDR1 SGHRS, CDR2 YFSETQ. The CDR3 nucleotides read TGCGCCAGCTCATGGGGGGAAGGGGGTCTTTACACTGAAGCTTTCTTT. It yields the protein CASSWGEGGLYTEAFF.

The CDR3 reads CASSVKQGEHF. The CDR3 DNA follows: TGCGCCAGCAGCGTCAAACAGGGGGAGCATTTT. The chain employs TRBV5-1 and TRBJ1-5; 8 bases fit TRBD1. Germline V gives CDR1 SGHRS, CDR2 YFSETQ. V shed 4 bases, J shed 14 bases, and the junction held 5 bases outside the gene matches. This CDR3 comprises 11 residues.

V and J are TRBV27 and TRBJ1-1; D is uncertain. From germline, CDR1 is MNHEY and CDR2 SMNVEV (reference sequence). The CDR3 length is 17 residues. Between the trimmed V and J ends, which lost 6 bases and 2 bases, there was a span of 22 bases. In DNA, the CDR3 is TGTGCCAGCAGGCCCGACGCCGCCAACAGAGGAAACACTGAAGCTTTCTTT. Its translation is CASRPDAANRGNTEAFF.

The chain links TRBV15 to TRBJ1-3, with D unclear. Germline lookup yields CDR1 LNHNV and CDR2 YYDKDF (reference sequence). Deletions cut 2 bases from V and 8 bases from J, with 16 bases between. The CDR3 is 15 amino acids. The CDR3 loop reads CATSRKRQGRDTIYF. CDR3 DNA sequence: TGTGCCACCAGCAGAAAACGACAAGGAAGGGACACCATATATTTT.

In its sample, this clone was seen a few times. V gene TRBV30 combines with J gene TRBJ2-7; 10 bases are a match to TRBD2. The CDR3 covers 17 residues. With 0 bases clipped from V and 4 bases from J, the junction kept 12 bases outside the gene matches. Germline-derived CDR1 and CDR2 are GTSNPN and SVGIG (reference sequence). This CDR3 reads CAWSVRSQASGSYEQYF. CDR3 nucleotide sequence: TGTGCCTGGAGTGTACGGTCCCAGGCTAGCGGGAGTTACGAGCAGTACTTC.

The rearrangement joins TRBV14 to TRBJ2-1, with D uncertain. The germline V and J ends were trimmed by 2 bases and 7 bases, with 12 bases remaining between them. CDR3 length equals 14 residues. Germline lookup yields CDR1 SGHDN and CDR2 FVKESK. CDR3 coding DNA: TGTGCCAGCAGCCAACTAGGGCGCGCAAATGAGCAGTTCTTC. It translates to CASSQLGRANEQFF.

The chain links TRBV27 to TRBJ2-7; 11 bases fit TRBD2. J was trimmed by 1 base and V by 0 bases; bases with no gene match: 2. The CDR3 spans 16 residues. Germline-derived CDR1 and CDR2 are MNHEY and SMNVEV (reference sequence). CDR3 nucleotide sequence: TGTGCCAGCAGTTTATCGGCTAGCGGGAGGTCCTACGAGCAGTACTTC. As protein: CASSLSASGRSYEQYF.

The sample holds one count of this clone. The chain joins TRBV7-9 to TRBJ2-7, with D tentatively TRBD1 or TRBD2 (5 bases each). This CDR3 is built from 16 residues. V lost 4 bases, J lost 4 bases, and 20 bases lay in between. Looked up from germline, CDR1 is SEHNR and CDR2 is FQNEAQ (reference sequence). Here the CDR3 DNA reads TGTGCCAGCAGCTCACTGAGGGACGGCCCCCTATACGAGCAGTACTTC. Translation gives CASSSLRDGPLYEQYF.